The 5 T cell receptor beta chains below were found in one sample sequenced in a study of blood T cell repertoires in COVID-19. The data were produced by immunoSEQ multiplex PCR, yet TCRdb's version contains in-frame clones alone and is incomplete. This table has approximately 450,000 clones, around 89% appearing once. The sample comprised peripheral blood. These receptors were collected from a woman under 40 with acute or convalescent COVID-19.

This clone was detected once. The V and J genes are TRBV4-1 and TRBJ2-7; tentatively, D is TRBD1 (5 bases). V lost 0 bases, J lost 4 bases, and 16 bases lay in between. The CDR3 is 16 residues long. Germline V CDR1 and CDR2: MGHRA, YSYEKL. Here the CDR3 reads CASSQENFVQGYEQYF. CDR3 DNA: TGCGCCAGCAGCCAAGAAAATTTCGTGCAGGGATACGAGCAGTACTTC.

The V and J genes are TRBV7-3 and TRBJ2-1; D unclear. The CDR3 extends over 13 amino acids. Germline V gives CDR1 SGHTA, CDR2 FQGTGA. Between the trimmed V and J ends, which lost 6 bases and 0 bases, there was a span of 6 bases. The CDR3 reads CASSISSYNEQFF. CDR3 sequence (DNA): TGTGCCAGCAGTATTAGCTCCTACAATGAGCAGTTCTTC.

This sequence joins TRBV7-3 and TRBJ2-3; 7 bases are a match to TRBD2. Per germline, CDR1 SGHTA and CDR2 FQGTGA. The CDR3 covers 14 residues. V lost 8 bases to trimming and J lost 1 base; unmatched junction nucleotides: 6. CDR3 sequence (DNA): TGTGCCAGCGGACTAGGAGGGGGCACAGATACGCAGTATTTT. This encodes CASGLGGGTDTQYF.

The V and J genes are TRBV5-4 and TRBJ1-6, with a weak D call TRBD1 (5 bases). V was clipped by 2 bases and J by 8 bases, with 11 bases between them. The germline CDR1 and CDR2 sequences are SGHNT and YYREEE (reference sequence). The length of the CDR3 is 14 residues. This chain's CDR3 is CASSFSTAYSPLHF. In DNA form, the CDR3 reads TGTGCCAGCAGCTTCTCGACAGCCTATTCACCCCTCCACTTT.

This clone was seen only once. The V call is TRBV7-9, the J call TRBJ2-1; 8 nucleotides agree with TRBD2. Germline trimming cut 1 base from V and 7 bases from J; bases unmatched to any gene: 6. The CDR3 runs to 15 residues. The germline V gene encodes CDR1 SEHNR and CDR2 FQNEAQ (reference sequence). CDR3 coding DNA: TGTGCCAGCAGCTTAGACCGGGGGGGCCCAAATGAGCAGTTCTTC. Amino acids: CASSLDRGGPNEQFF.